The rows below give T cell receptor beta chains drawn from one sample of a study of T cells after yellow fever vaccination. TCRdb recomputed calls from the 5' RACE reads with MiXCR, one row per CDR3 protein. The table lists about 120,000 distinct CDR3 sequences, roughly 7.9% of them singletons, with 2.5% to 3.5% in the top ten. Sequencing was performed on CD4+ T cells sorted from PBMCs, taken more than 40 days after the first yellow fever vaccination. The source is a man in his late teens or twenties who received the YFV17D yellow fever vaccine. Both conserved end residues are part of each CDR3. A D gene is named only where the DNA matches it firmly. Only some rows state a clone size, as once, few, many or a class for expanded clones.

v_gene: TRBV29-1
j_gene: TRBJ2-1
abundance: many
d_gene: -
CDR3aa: CSVEDTQRHLNEQFF
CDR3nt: TGCAGCGTTGAAGATACACAGCGCCACCTCAATGAGCAGTTCTTC

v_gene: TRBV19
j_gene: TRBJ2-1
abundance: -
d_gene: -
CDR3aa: CASMYSAGSYNEQFF
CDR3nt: TGTGCCAGTATGTATTCTGCGGGCTCCTACAATGAGCAGTTCTTC

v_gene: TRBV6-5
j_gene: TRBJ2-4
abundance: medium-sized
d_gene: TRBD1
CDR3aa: CASDRGLLGNIQYF
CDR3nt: TGTGCCAGTGACAGGGGGCTCCTAGGGAACATTCAGTACTTC

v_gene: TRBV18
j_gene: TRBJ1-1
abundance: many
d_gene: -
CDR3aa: CASSLVGGTEAFF
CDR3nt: TGTGCCAGCTCTCTTGTCGGGGGCACTGAAGCTTTCTTT

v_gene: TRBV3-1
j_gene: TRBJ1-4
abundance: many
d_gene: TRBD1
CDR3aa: CASSPGTGRLFF
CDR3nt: TGTGCCAGCAGCCCCGGGACAGGAAGACTGTTTTTT

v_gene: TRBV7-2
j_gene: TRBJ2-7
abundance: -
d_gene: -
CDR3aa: CASRPWAGAYEQYF
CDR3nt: TGTGCCAGCAGGCCATGGGCCGGGGCCTACGAGCAGTACTTC

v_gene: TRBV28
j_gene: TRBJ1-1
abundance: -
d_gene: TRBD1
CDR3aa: CASSGPGGSTEAFF
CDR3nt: TGTGCCAGCAGTGGCCCAGGGGGCTCCACTGAAGCTTTCTTT

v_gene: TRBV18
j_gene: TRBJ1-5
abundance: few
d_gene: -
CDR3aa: CASSPDGQLPQHF
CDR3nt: TGTGCCAGCTCACCGGACGGACAATTGCCCCAGCATTTT

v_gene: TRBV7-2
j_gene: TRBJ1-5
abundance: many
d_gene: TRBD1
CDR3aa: CASSRNQGEQPQHF
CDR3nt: TGTGCCAGCAGCCGTAATCAGGGGGAGCAGCCCCAGCATTTT

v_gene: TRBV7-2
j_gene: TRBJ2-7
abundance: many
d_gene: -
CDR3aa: CASSLVGGGRSYEQYF
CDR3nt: TGTGCCAGCAGCTTAGTGGGCGGGGGCCGCTCCTACGAGCAGTACTTC

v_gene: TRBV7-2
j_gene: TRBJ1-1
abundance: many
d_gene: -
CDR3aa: CASSFAGSTEAFF
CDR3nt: TGTGCCAGCAGCTTCGCAGGTAGCACTGAAGCTTTCTTT

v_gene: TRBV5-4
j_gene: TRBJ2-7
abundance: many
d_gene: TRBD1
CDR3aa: CASSLGQGGYEQYF
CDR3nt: TGTGCCAGCAGCTTGGGACAGGGGGGCTACGAGCAGTACTTC

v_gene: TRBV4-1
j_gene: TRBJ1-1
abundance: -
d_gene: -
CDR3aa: CASSRGDRNTEAFF
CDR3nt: TGCGCCAGCAGTCGTGGTGACAGGAACACTGAAGCTTTCTTT